Below are 17 T cell receptor beta chains sequenced from a single sample in a study of blood T cell repertoires in COVID-19. Some clones are missing from TCRdb's copy, which holds only in-frame ones; the method was immunoSEQ multiplex PCR. The sample contains some 450,000 clones, approximately 89% of which appear only once. The sequenced material came from peripheral blood. The origin of the receptors is a woman in her fifties or sixties with COVID-19, enrolled during active disease.

The chain has TRBV5-1 and TRBJ2-7, with 7 bases that match TRBD2. The germline CDR1 and CDR2 sequences are SGHRS and YFSETQ. With 0 bases clipped from V and 5 bases from J, the junction kept 2 bases outside the gene matches. CDR3 length equals 13 residues. The CDR3 bases are TGCGCCAGCAGCTTGGGACTAGCTAACGAGCAGTACTTC. As protein: CASSLGLANEQYF.

The CDR3 sequence is CASSLGQFRLRTGELFF. CDR3 bases: TGCGCCAGCAGCTTGGGACAGTTTCGCTTGAGAACCGGGGAGCTGTTTTTT. This chain links TRBV5-1 with TRBJ2-2; D is perhaps TRBD1 (5 bases). The CDR3 consists of 17 residues. CDR1 SGHRS and CDR2 YFSETQ come from the germline V gene. The V end lost 0 bases, the J end lost 5 bases, and 17 bases lay between the germline ends. The whole variable domain, remainder taken from reference TRBV5-1 and TRBJ2-2, is KAGVTQTPRYLIKTRGQQVTLSCSPISGHRSVSWYQQTPGQGLQFLFEYFSETQRNKGNFPGRFSGRQFSNSRSEMNVSTLELGDSALYLCASSLGQFRLRTGELFFGEGSRLTVL.

This chain uses TRBV5-1 with TRBJ2-3; no reliable D call. The ends were cut back, 3 bases at V and 1 base at J, with 15 bases in the middle. The CDR3 runs 16 residues. From germline, CDR1 is SGHRS and CDR2 YFSETQ. CDR3: CASSSPGPQGTDTQYF. Written as DNA, the CDR3 is TGCGCCAGCAGCTCTCCAGGTCCCCAGGGCACAGATACGCAGTATTTT.

This chain links TRBV5-1 with TRBJ2-5; TRBD1 aligns across 11 bases. Trimming at V came to 0 bases and at J to 0 bases, leaving 4 bases not matched to a gene. Germline lookup yields CDR1 SGHRS and CDR2 YFSETQ. The CDR3 is made up of 17 amino acids. CDR3 sequence (DNA): TGCGCCAGCAGCTTGGGGACAGGGGGCGCGGACCAAGAGACCCAGTACTTC. This encodes CASSLGTGGADQETQYF.

This clone turned up a few times. The chain carries TRBV30 and TRBJ1-4; maybe TRBD1 (5 bases). The germline V and J ends were trimmed by 4 bases and 5 bases, with 11 bases remaining between them. The germline CDR1 and CDR2 sequences are GTSNPN and SVGIG (reference sequence). This CDR3 has 13 amino acids. CDR3 in amino acids: CAWKGTSNEKLFF. Here the CDR3 DNA reads TGTGCCTGGAAAGGGACTTCAAATGAAAAACTGTTTTTT.

The CDR3 sequence: CASNGNTEAFF. CDR3 DNA: TGTGCCAGTAACGGGAACACTGAAGCTTTCTTT. J is TRBJ1-1 and V is TRBV19; D remains unclear. CDR1 is LNHDA, CDR2 SQIVND, per germline (reference sequence). Trimming shortened V by 7 bases and J by 1 base, and 4 bases separated the two germline ends. CDR3 length equals 11 residues.

The chain uses TRBV28 and TRBJ2-3, with unresolved D. Trimming shortened V by 3 bases and J by 1 base, and 5 bases separated the two germline ends. The CDR3 is 13 amino acids. Germline V gene data show CDR1 as MDHEN and CDR2 as SYDVKM. The CDR3 reads CASSFTGTDTQYF. The CDR3 DNA sequence: TGTGCCAGCAGTTTCACAGGCACAGATACGCAGTATTTT.

This chain joins TRBV6-5 and TRBJ1-1, with D maybe TRBD1 (6 bases). Germline V gene data show CDR1 as MNHEY and CDR2 as SVGAGI. The CDR3 runs 15 residues. V lost 3 bases, J lost 0 bases, and 11 bases lay in between. Here the CDR3 DNA reads TGTGCCAGCAGTTATGGGACAAGACTGAACACTGAAGCTTTCTTT. Its protein is CASSYGTRLNTEAFF.

V is TRBV18 and J is TRBJ1-6; the D gene is possibly TRBD1 (5 bases). V was pared by 1 base and J by 8 bases, with 9 bases between. The CDR3 is made up of 14 amino acids. Germline CDR1 reads KGHSH; CDR2 reads LQKENI. CDR3 loop: CASSPQGGDSPLHF. CDR3 nucleotides: TGTGCCAGCTCACCACAGGGAGGGGATTCACCCCTCCACTTT.

J is TRBJ1-1 and V is TRBV29-1, with TRBD1 matching over 9 bases. The CDR3 extends over 12 amino acids. Trimming took 4 bases from V and 8 from J; bases not matched to a gene: 5. Germline CDR1 is SQVTM and CDR2 is ANQGSEA. The CDR3 sequence: CSVATGGPEAFF. The CDR3, as DNA: TGCAGCGTTGCGACAGGGGGGCCAGAAGCTTTCTTT.

About this clone: Other DNA sequences in the sample encode the same CDR3. The chain links TRBV30 to TRBJ2-5; no clear D. The V gene lost 3 bases and the J gene lost 2 bases, with 4 bases spanning the gap. The CDR3 consists of 11 residues. From germline, CDR1 is GTSNPN and CDR2 SVGIG (reference sequence). The CDR3 region has the DNA TGTGCCTGGAGCAGACAAGAGACCCAGTACTTC. This gives the protein CAWSRQETQYF.

V usage is TRBV12-5 and J usage is TRBJ2-1; no clear D gene. Germline assignment: CDR1 LGHNT and CDR2 FRNRAP. V lost 6 bases to trimming and J lost 4 bases, with 13 bases between them. The CDR3 totals 14 residues. The CDR3 region is CASGALEVYNEQFF. CDR3 coding DNA: TGTGCTAGTGGGGCTCTTGAGGTTTACAATGAGCAGTTCTTC.

This chain connects TRBV9 to TRBJ1-1; no definite D call. Germline V gives CDR1 SGDLS, CDR2 YYNGEE. The CDR3 has 16 amino acids. V lost 2 bases, J lost 3 bases, and 17 bases lay in between. The CDR3 here is CASSVAPSGSHTEAFF. CDR3 bases: TGTGCCAGCAGCGTGGCCCCCAGTGGTTCGCACACTGAAGCTTTCTTT.

V gene TRBV14 combines with J gene TRBJ2-3; weak D call: TRBD2 (6 bases). From germline, CDR1 is SGHDN and CDR2 FVKESK. The CDR3 runs to 14 residues. V gave up 4 bases and J gave up 4 bases, with 12 bases separating them. CDR3 sequence: CASSLGGGSDTQYF. The CDR3 DNA sequence: TGTGCCAGCAGCCTCGGGGGTGGGTCAGATACGCAGTATTTT.

The chain employs TRBV29-1 and TRBJ1-4; D is perhaps TRBD1 (5 bases). V lost 6 bases and J lost 0, with 14 bases in between. CDR3 size: 15 residues. Germline-derived CDR1 and CDR2 are SQVTM and ANQGSEA. The CDR3 DNA reads as TGCAGCGTCAGTGGGACGGGGGCAACTAATGAAAAACTGTTTTTT. Protein: CSVSGTGATNEKLFF.

The CDR3 spells CASSILAGSKELFF. Written as DNA, the CDR3 is TGCGCCAGCAGCATACTAGCGGGGTCTAAGGAGCTGTTTTTT. The chain joins TRBV5-1 to TRBJ2-2; TRBD2 agrees at 10 bases. This CDR3 is built from 14 residues. Germline-derived CDR1 and CDR2 are SGHRS and YFSETQ. The V segment lost 4 bases and the J segment 10 bases; nucleotides outside the gene matches: 7.

The chain combines TRBV5-4 with TRBJ1-4; possible D gene TRBD1, 5 bases. This CDR3 has 18 amino acids. The V and J ends lost 3 bases and 4 bases respectively, with 22 bases between them. Germline V gives CDR1 SGHNT, CDR2 YYREEE (reference sequence). This chain's CDR3 is CASSSAVGEGPSNEKLFF. The CDR3 nucleotides read TGTGCCAGCAGCTCCGCCGTAGGGGAAGGGCCAAGTAATGAAAAACTGTTTTTT.